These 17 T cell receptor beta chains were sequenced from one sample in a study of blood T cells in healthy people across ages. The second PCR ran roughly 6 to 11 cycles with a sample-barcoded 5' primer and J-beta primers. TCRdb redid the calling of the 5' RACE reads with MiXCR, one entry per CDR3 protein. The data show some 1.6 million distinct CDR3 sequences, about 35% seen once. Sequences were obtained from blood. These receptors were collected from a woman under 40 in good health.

This CDR3 reads CASSLGLSGGAYNEQFF. CDR3 DNA: TGCGCCAGCAGCTTGGGACTTAGCGGGGGGGCCTACAATGAGCAGTTCTTC. The chain combines TRBV4-1 with TRBJ2-1; TRBD2 agrees at 11 bases. The CDR3 is 17 residues long. From germline, CDR1 is MGHRA and CDR2 YSYEKL. The J segment lost 2 bases and the V segment lost 5 bases, leaving 8 bases of the junction unmatched.

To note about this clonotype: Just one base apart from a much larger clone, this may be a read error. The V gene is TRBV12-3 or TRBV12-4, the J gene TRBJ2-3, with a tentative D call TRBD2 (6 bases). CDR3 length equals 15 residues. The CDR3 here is CASRGERGGTDAQYF. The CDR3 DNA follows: TGTGCCAGCAGGGGCGAAAGGGGAGGTACAGATGCGCAGTATTTT.

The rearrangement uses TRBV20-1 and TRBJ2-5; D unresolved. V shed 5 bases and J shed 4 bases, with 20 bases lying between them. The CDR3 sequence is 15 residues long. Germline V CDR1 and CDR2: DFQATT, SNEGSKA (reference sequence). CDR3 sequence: CSAGVSTGRVETQYF. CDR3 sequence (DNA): TGCAGTGCTGGGGTTTCGACGGGTAGGGTAGAGACCCAGTACTTC.

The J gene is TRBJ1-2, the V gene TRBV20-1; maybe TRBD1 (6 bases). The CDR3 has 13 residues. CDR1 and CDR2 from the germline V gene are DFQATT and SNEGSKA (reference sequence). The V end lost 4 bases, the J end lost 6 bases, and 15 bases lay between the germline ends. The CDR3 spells CSAIIQGRNGYTF. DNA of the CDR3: TGCAGTGCTATAATACAGGGTCGCAATGGCTACACCTTC.

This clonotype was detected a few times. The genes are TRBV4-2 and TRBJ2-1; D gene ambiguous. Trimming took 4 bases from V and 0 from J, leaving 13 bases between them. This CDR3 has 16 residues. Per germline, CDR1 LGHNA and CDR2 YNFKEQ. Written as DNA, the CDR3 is TGTGCCAGCAGCCCGACAACCCTGATCTCCTACAATGAGCAGTTCTTC. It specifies CASSPTTLISYNEQFF.

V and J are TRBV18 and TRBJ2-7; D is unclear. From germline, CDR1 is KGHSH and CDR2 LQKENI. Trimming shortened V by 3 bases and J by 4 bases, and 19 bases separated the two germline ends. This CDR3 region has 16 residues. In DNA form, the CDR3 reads TGTGCCAGCTCACCCCTTCGGGCTAAATTATTTTACGAGCAGTACTTC. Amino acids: CASSPLRAKLFYEQYF.

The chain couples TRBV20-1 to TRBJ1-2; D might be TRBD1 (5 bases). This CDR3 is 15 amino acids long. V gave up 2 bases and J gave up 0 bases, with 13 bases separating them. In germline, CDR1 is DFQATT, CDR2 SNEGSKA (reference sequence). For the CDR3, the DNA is TGCAGTGCTAGACCTACAGGTGTATCTAACTATGGCTACACCTTC. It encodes CSARPTGVSNYGYTF.

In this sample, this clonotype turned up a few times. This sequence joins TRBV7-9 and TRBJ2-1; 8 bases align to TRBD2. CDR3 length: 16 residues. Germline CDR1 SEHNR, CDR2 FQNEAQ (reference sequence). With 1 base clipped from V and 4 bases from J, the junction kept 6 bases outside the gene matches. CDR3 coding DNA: TGTGCCAGCAGCTTAGGGGGCCGGGGGGGTTACAATGAGCAGTTCTTC. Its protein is CASSLGGRGGYNEQFF.

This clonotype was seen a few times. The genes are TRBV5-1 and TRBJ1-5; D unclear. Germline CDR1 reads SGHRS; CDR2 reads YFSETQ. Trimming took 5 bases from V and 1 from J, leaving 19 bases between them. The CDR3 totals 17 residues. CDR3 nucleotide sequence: TGCGCCAGCAGTCCCGGACCGCCGGGGATGAGCAATCAGCCCCAGCATTTT. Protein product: CASSPGPPGMSNQPQHF.

CDR3 in DNA: TGCGCCAGCAGCTTGGCCAGGCAGGGGGTAGACGAGCAGTACTTC. Its translation: CASSLARQGVDEQYF. The chain uses TRBV5-1 and TRBJ2-7, with TRBD1 identical over 7 bases. The germline V gene has CDR1 SGHRS and CDR2 YFSETQ. The CDR3 has 15 residues. The ends lost 0 bases at V and 5 bases at J; junction bases unmatched: 8.

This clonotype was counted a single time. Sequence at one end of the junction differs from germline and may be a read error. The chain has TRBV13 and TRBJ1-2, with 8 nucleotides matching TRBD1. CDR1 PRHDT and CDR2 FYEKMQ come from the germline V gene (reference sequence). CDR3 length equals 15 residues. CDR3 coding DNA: TGTGCCAGCAGCTCCGACAGGGGACGTAACCATGGCTACACCTTC. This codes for CASSSDRGRNHGYTF. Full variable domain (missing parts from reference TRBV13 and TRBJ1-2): AAGVIQSPRHLIKEKRETATLKCYPIPRHDTVYWYQQGPGQDPQFLISFYEKMQSDKGSIPDRFSAQQFSDYHSELNMSSLELGDSALYFCASSSDRGRNHGYTFGSGTRLTVV.

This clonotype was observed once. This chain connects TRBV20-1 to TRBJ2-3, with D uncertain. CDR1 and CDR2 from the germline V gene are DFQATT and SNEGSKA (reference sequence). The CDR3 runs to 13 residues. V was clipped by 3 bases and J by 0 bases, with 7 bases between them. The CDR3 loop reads CSASSYSTDTQYF. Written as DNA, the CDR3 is TGCAGTGCTAGCAGCTATAGCACAGATACGCAGTATTTT.

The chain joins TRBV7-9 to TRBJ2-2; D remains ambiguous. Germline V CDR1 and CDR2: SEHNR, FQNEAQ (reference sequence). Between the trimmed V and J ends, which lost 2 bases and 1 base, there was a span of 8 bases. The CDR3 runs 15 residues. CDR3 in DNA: TGTGCCAGCAGCTTAAGGCCCCAGAACACCGGGGAGCTGTTTTTT. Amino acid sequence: CASSLRPQNTGELFF.

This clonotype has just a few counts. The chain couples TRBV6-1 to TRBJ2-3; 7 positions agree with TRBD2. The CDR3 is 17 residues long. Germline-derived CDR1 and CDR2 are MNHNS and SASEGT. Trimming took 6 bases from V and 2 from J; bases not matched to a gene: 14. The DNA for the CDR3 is TGTGCCAGCAGGAGGGAGGGGCGTGGGGGTCTCACAGATACGCAGTATTTT. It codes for CASRREGRGGLTDTQYF.

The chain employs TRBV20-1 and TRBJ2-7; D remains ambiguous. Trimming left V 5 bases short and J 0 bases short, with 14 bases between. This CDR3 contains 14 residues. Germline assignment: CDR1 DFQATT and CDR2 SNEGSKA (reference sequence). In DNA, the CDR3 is TGCAGTGCTGGCCGGCCCGGTTCCTCCTACGAGCAGTACTTC. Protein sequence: CSAGRPGSSYEQYF.

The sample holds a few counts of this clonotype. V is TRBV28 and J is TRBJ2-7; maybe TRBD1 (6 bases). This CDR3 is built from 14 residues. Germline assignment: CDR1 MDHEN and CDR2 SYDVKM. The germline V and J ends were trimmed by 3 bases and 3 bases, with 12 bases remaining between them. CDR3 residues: CASSFVDRYYEQYF. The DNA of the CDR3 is TGTGCCAGCAGTTTTGTGGACAGATACTACGAGCAGTACTTC.

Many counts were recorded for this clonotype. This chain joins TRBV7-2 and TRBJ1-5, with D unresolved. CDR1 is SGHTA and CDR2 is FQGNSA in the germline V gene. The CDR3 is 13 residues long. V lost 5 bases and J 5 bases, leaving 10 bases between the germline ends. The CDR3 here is CASSRYRDQPQHF. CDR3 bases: TGTGCCAGCAGCCGCTATCGGGATCAGCCCCAGCATTTT.